These 30 T cell receptor beta chains were all obtained from the same sample, sequenced in a study of CD8+ T cells in alopecia areata. Extraction and reverse transcription of RNA yielded cDNA as the sequencing template. TCRdb's table, derived via immunoSEQ multiplex PCR, lists solely in-frame clones and lacks some. Altogether roughly 120,000 clones were found in the sample, and no singletons occur. Material for sequencing was lesional skin. The source of these receptors is a C3H/HeJ mouse with alopecia areata. The MHC haplotype of this mouse line is H2-k.

This clone was counted only a few times. All gene names here are mouse names. The DNA ends 4 residues before the CDR3 does, and the rest of the CDR3 is filled in from the germline J gene. This chain links TRBV13-2 with TRBJ2-5; TRBD2 matches 9 bases. Germline V lookup: CDR1 NNHNN, CDR2 SYGAGS (reference sequence). This CDR3 contains 14 residues. The CDR3 sequence: CASGDLDWGDTQYF. The part of the CDR3 DNA that was read is TGTGCCAGCGGTGATCTGGACTGGGGAGAC.

The table lists this clone with a few counts. Mouse gene names apply. The read ends 4 residues early relative to the CDR3; the germline J gene fills the gap. The chain recombines TRBV1 with TRBJ1-2; 7 bases line up with TRBD1. Trimming cost V 3 bases and J 2 bases; bases outside gene matches: 3. This CDR3 comprises 14 residues. CDR1 and CDR2 from the germline V gene are NSQYPW and LRSPGD (reference sequence). The CDR3 DNA, read in part, is TGCACCTGCAGTGCGGGGGGACAGAACTCC. The encoded protein is CTCSAGGQNS. The full CDR3 is CTCSAGGQNSDYTF.

On this clone: Here the gene names and germline are mouse. The read ends 4 residues shy of where the CDR3 ends; the end is completed using the germline J gene. The gene calls are TRBV13-2 and TRBJ1-4; possible D gene TRBD1, 6 bases. Per the germline V gene, CDR1 is NNHNN and CDR2 is SYGAGS (reference sequence). V was shortened by 2 bases and J by 3 bases, with 8 bases between the two germline ends. The CDR3 is 14 amino acids. The sequenced CDR3 bases are TGTGCCAGCGGTGAAGGGACAACCAACGAA. Translated: CASGEGTTNE. The CDR3, in full, reads CASGEGTTNERLFF.

The table lists this clone with many counts. Here the gene names and germline are mouse. The sequence runs out 4 residues before the end of the CDR3; the remainder is reconstructed from the germline J gene. V is TRBV17 and J is TRBJ2-5, with 12 nucleotides matching TRBD2. CDR1 is MNHDT and CDR2 is YYDKIL in the germline V gene. The CDR3 loop spans 14 amino acids. This chain's CDR3 is CASSDWGGDDTQYF. The sequenced part of the CDR3 DNA is TGTGCTAGCAGCGACTGGGGGGGCGACGAC.

Turning to this clone: The genes are named according to mouse. The read gets to within 4 residues of the CDR3 end, and the germline J gene fills in the rest. The V gene is TRBV19, the J gene TRBJ2-3; D call uncertain. Germline values: CDR1 FNHDT, CDR2 SITEND (reference sequence). V lost 5 bases and J lost 3, with 13 bases in between. CDR3 length equals 14 residues. The CDR3 loop is CASSPEGWAETLYF. The covered CDR3 bases are TGTGCCAGCAGCCCCGAGGGTTGGGCAGAA.

As concerns this clone: Here the gene names and germline are mouse. The read terminates 4 residues ahead of where the CDR3 ends, so the germline J gene completes it. V usage is TRBV17 and J usage is TRBJ1-1; 8 bases agree with TRBD1. The germline gives CDR1 MNHDT, CDR2 YYDKIL. The CDR3 is made up of 12 amino acids. V shed 9 bases, J shed 0 bases, and the junction held 0 bases outside the gene matches. The covered CDR3 bases are TGTGCTAGGGACAGGGCAAACACA. Residues: CARDRANT. The complete CDR3 sequence is CARDRANTEVFF. Variable domain in full (rest from reference TRBV17 and TRBJ1-1): DTTVKQNPRYKLARVGKPVNLICSQTMNHDTMYWYQKKPNQAPKLLLFYYDKILNREADTFEKFQSSRPNNSFCSLYIGSAGLEYSAMYLCARDRANTEVFFGKGTRLTVV.

This clone has just a few counts. Mouse germline and gene names are used. The read finishes 4 residues shy of the CDR3 end, and the germline J gene is used to complete it. The chain joins TRBV1 to TRBJ2-1, with a tentative D call TRBD1 (6 bases). This CDR3 has 14 amino acids. CDR1 is NSQYPW and CDR2 is LRSPGD in the germline V gene (reference sequence). With 4 bases removed from V and 4 bases from J, the gap between germline ends came to 11 bases. Partial CDR3 DNA: TGCACCTGCAGTGGCGGGACACTTTATGCT. This codes for CTCSGGTLYA. Given in full, the CDR3 is CTCSGGTLYAEQFF.

Turning to this clone: Gene names denote mouse genes. CDR3 in amino acids: CASSNRQGRNTLYF. The CDR3 DNA, read in part, is TGTGCCAGCAGCAACCGACAGGGAAGGAAC. The chain joins TRBV19 to TRBJ2-4; 7 bases match TRBD1. The missing CDR3 end, 4 residues past where the read stops, is filled in from the germline J gene. CDR3 size: 14 residues. Germline CDR1 reads FNHDT; CDR2 reads SITEND (reference sequence).

This clone was observed a few times. Gene names refer to mouse genes. The CDR3 here is CASSDASRGYEQYF. The sequenced part of the CDR3 DNA is TGTGCCAGCAGTGATGCCTCCAGGGGTTAT. The gene calls are TRBV13-3 and TRBJ2-7, with D perhaps matching TRBD1 (6 bases). Sequencing ends 4 residues short of the CDR3 end; the germline J gene provides the rest. The CDR3 contains 14 residues. Germline V CDR1 and CDR2: NNHDY, SYVADS.

A few counts support this clone. The protein TCRdb lists differs from the translation of the DNA at residue 12; the protein given here is translated from the DNA itself. Mouse names are used for the genes. The read ends 3 residues before the CDR3 terminus; that terminus is restored from the germline J gene. The chain joins TRBV1 to TRBJ1-6; 8 nucleotides agree with TRBD1. TRBJ1-6 is an ORF; its function is uncertain. This CDR3 has 15 amino acids. After removal of 2 bases from V and 5 bases from J, the junction contained 2 bases not matched to a gene. Germline CDR1 reads NSQYPW; CDR2 reads LRSPGD (reference sequence). The covered CDR3 bases are TGCACCTGCAGTGCACAGGGGGCGGATAATTCGCCC. This codes for CTCSAQGADNSP. The CDR3 reads in full as CTCSAQGADNSPLYF.

On this clone itself: Genes and germline are mouse. Sequencing ends 4 residues short of the CDR3 end; the germline J gene provides the rest. The chain employs TRBV19 and TRBJ2-7, with 7 positions matching TRBD1. The germline V gene has CDR1 FNHDT and CDR2 SITEND (reference sequence). The CDR3 contains 13 residues. The DNA read from the CDR3 is TGTGCCAGCAGTATTGACAGGGTGAAT. Encoded protein: CASSIDRVN. The complete CDR3 protein is CASSIDRVNEQYF.

This clone was seen repeatedly, ten times or more. Genes and germline come from the mouse. The missing CDR3 end, 4 residues past where the read stops, is filled in from the germline J gene. V usage is TRBV1 and J usage is TRBJ2-1, with 9 bases fitting TRBD2. This CDR3 contains 17 residues. With 1 base clipped from V and 0 bases from J, the junction kept 4 bases outside the gene matches. Per germline, CDR1 NSQYPW and CDR2 LRSPGD (reference sequence). CDR3 DNA, as far as it was read: TGCACCTGCAGTGCAGTACACTGGGGGGCTAACTATGCT. The encoded protein is CTCSAVHWGANYA. The whole CDR3 sequence is CTCSAVHWGANYAEQFF. Using reference TRBV1 and TRBJ2-1 for the parts outside the CDR3, the full variable domain is VTLLEQNPRWRLVPRGQAVNLRCILKNSQYPWMSWYQQDLQKQLQWLFTLRSPGDKEVKSLPGADYLATRVTDTELRLQVANMSQGRTLYCTCSAVHWGANYAEQFFGPGTRLTVL.

Notes on this clone: Gene names and germline match the mouse. Partial CDR3 DNA: TGTGCCAGCAGCCGCGGACAGGGGAACCAAGAC. Translating it yields CASSRGQGNQD. The entire CDR3 reads CASSRGQGNQDTQYF. The chain links TRBV19 to TRBJ2-5; TRBD1 matches at 9 bases. The read terminates 4 residues ahead of where the CDR3 ends, so the germline J gene completes it. The junction had 4 bases not matched to a gene; V was cut back by 5 bases and J by 0 bases. The CDR3 length is 15 residues. CDR1 FNHDT and CDR2 SITEND come from the germline V gene (reference sequence).

This clone was counted between two and nine times. Gene names and germline refer to mouse. From the germline J gene comes the end of the CDR3, since the read stops 4 residues before it. The chain is built from TRBV19 and TRBJ2-5; 9 bases line up with TRBD1. This CDR3 has 14 amino acids. Germline CDR1 reads FNHDT; CDR2 reads SITEND (reference sequence). The CDR3 loop is CASSIRQGEDTQYF. Partial CDR3 DNA: TGTGCCAGCAGTATAAGACAGGGGGAGGAC.

With respect to this clone: The gene names here belong to mouse. Read data end 4 residues before the CDR3 end; the end is taken from the germline J gene. J is TRBJ1-1 and V is TRBV13-3; 8 bases are shared with TRBD1. The germline CDR1 and CDR2 sequences are NNHDY and SYVADS. This CDR3 is built from 14 residues. CDR3 sequence reads: CASSPLGQATEVFF. The part of the CDR3 DNA that was read is TGTGCCAGCAGTCCCTTGGGACAGGCGACA.

This clone has just a few counts. A mismatch at residue 14 separates the TCRdb protein from the translated DNA, so the protein presented here was translated from the DNA. Genes and germline are mouse. The DNA ends 3 residues before the CDR3 does, and the rest of the CDR3 is filled in from the germline J gene. The chain links TRBV19 to TRBJ1-6; 9 bases are a match to TRBD1. TRBJ1-6 is annotated as an ORF whose role is uncertain. The CDR3 sequence is 17 residues long. V gave up 0 bases and J gave up 0 bases; unmatched junction bases: 1. The germline gives CDR1 FNHDT, CDR2 SITEND (reference sequence). CDR3: CASSIGDRDSYNSPLYF. Incomplete CDR3 DNA: TGTGCCAGCAGTATAGGGGACAGGGATTCCTATAATTCGCCC.

Of note for this clone: These gene names are mouse names. The DNA ends 4 residues before the CDR3 does, and the rest of the CDR3 is filled in from the germline J gene. This chain connects TRBV13-3 to TRBJ2-7; TRBD1 matches 8 bases. Germline values: CDR1 NNHDY, CDR2 SYVADS. This CDR3 contains 13 residues. V lost 5 bases and J lost 3; bases outside the gene matches: 4. CDR3 DNA (partial): TGTGCCAGCAGCCCCAGGGGGCTCTAT. It translates to CASSPRGLY. The whole CDR3 sequence reads CASSPRGLYEQYF.

This clone was counted only a few times. The genes and germline here are from mouse. The read ends 4 residues before the CDR3 terminus; that terminus is restored from the germline J gene. The V and J genes are TRBV1 and TRBJ2-1, with TRBD2 identical over 7 bases. The CDR3 has 14 residues. Germline CDR1 and CDR2: NSQYPW and LRSPGD (reference sequence). The CDR3 spells CTCSALGVGAEQFF. Partial CDR3 DNA: TGCACCTGCAGTGCCCTGGGGGTGGGAGCT.

Remarks on this clone: Gene names are the mouse ones. The read terminates 4 residues before the CDR3 end, so the remaining end is supplied by the germline J gene. V gene TRBV13-2 combines with J gene TRBJ2-1, with TRBD1 matching over 10 bases. V gave up 2 bases and J gave up 6 bases; unmatched junction bases: 5. Germline V gene lookup returns CDR1 NNHNN and CDR2 SYGAGS (reference sequence). The CDR3 consists of 15 residues. CDR3 bases read: TGTGCCAGCGGTGAAGGCGACAGGGGGCTTGCT. The encoded protein is CASGEGDRGLA. The entire CDR3 protein reads CASGEGDRGLAEQFF.

There are a few counts of this clone. Germline and genes: mouse. The DNA ends 4 residues before the CDR3 does, and the rest of the CDR3 is filled in from the germline J gene. V is TRBV13-3 and J is TRBJ2-7, with D possibly matching TRBD1 (6 bases). The CDR3 extends over 13 amino acids. Germline CDR1 and CDR2: NNHDY and SYVADS. CDR3 protein: CASSPLTGYEQYF. CDR3 DNA (partial): TGTGCCAGCAGTCCCTTGACAGGATAT.

This clone was counted a few times. Gene names are the mouse ones. The read gets to within 4 residues of the CDR3 end, and the germline J gene fills in the rest. V is TRBV13-3 and J is TRBJ1-4; TRBD1 aligns across 10 bases. The CDR3 is 16 amino acids. The germline CDR1 and CDR2 sequences are NNHDY and SYVADS. Trimming cost V 5 bases and J 3 bases; bases outside gene matches: 7. CDR3 in amino acids: CASRTGGREPNERLFF. The sequenced part of the CDR3 DNA is TGTGCCAGCAGGACAGGGGGCCGGGAGCCCAACGAA.

This clone was detected a few times. The gene symbols are mouse symbols. The DNA ends 4 residues before the CDR3 does, and the rest of the CDR3 is filled in from the germline J gene. The chain carries TRBV13-3 and TRBJ1-2; 11 nucleotides agree with TRBD1. Germline loops: CDR1 NNHDY, CDR2 SYVADS. The CDR3 length is 16 residues. V shed 2 bases and J 1 base; nucleotides not matched to a gene: 4. The sequenced CDR3 bases are TGTGCCAGCAGTGAAGGGACAGGGGGGGGAAACTCC. Translated: CASSEGTGGGNS. The CDR3 as a whole reads CASSEGTGGGNSDYTF.

This clone appeared a few times. Gene names are mouse gene names. The sequence runs out 4 residues before the end of the CDR3; the remainder is reconstructed from the germline J gene. The chain is built from TRBV1 and TRBJ1-4; TRBD1 matches at 9 bases. This CDR3 is 15 amino acids long. The V and J ends lost 4 bases and 3 bases, in that order; junction bases with no gene match: 3. In germline, CDR1 is NSQYPW, CDR2 LRSPGD (reference sequence). The CDR3 bases that were read are TGCACCTGCAGTGGGACAGGGGACCCCAACGAA. Translated: CTCSGTGDPNE. The entire CDR3 protein reads CTCSGTGDPNERLFF.

This clone occurred a few times. Each gene name is a mouse one. The sequence runs out 4 residues before the end of the CDR3; the remainder is reconstructed from the germline J gene. This chain joins TRBV13-1 and TRBJ1-1; D perhaps matches TRBD1 (5 bases). V lost 2 bases to trimming and J lost 0 bases, with 11 bases between them. The length of the CDR3 is 15 residues. Germline CDR1 reads NSHNY; CDR2 reads SYGAGN. The covered CDR3 bases are TGTGCCAGCAGTGAAGGGACTAAAGCAAACACA. It yields the protein CASSEGTKANT. The full CDR3 sequence reads CASSEGTKANTEVFF.

This clone has a handful of counts. Gene names and germline match the mouse. The read comes to an end 4 residues before the CDR3 does, leaving the germline J gene to fill in the end. The rearrangement links TRBV16 to TRBJ2-3, with D perhaps TRBD2 (6 bases). The CDR3 length is 15 residues. The germline V gene encodes CDR1 SGHSA and CDR2 FRNQAP. Trimming took 3 bases from V and 1 from J, leaving 11 bases between them. CDR3 protein: CASSFGGKGAETLYF. The covered CDR3 bases are TGTGCAAGCAGCTTCGGGGGGAAGGGTGCAGAA.

This clone occurred a few times. The genes are named according to mouse. The read stops 4 residues short of the end of the CDR3; the missing end is completed from the germline J gene. This rearrangement joins TRBV19 to TRBJ2-5; D is possibly TRBD2 (6 bases). Deletions cut 5 bases from V and 1 base from J, with 17 bases between. The CDR3 consists of 16 residues. Germline CDR1 and CDR2: FNHDT and SITEND (reference sequence). The CDR3 reads CASSPIPGEYQDTQYF. The covered CDR3 bases are TGTGCCAGCAGCCCAATACCTGGGGAATACCAAGAC.

As to this clone: Any gene name here is a mouse gene name. The read ends 4 residues shy of where the CDR3 ends; the end is completed using the germline J gene. The genes are TRBV13-3 and TRBJ2-1, with 9 bases matching TRBD1. This CDR3 has 18 amino acids. V lost 1 base, J lost 6 bases, and 14 bases stayed unmatched. Germline V lookup: CDR1 NNHDY, CDR2 SYVADS. Incomplete CDR3 DNA: TGTGCCAGCAGTGATTCGAAGGGGGACACAGGGGGCTCTGCT. As protein: CASSDSKGDTGGSA. The CDR3 reads in full as CASSDSKGDTGGSAEQFF.

About this clone: Genes here carry mouse names. CDR3 DNA, as far as it was read: TGTGCCAGCAGTTCAGACAGGGTCAAC. Its protein is CASSSDRVN. The full CDR3 protein reads CASSSDRVNTLYF. This chain uses TRBV13-3 with TRBJ2-4; 7 bases agree with TRBD1. Read data end 4 residues before the CDR3 end; the end is taken from the germline J gene. CDR1 is NNHDY and CDR2 is SYVADS in the germline V gene. The CDR3 runs 13 residues.

This clone was counted only a few times. These gene names are mouse names. The read is 4 residues too short to cover the CDR3 end, so that end is filled in from the germline J gene. The V call is TRBV1, the J call TRBJ2-1, with 9 bases fitting TRBD1. The CDR3 runs to 14 residues. The germline gives CDR1 NSQYPW, CDR2 LRSPGD (reference sequence). CDR3 in amino acids: CTCSVQGAHSEQFF. CDR3 DNA (partial): TGCACCTGCAGTGTACAGGGGGCGCATTCT.

This clone has just a few counts. Germline and genes here are mouse. The CDR3 end is not reached by the read, which stops 4 residues before it; the germline J gene fills it in. The chain has TRBV1 and TRBJ2-1; 12 bases are a match to TRBD2. Per the germline V gene, CDR1 is NSQYPW and CDR2 is LRSPGD (reference sequence). CDR3 length: 15 amino acids. The sequenced part of the CDR3 DNA is TGCACCTGCAGTGGGACTGGGGGGGAGGGGGCT. Its translation: CTCSGTGGEGA. The CDR3 as a whole reads CTCSGTGGEGAEQFF.